The rows below give T cell receptor beta chains drawn from one sample of a study of T cell repertoires in cytomegalovirus infection. Using its own MiXCR run on the reads, TCRdb lists one record per CDR3 protein. Among around 210,000 distinct CDR3 sequences listed, approximately 7% were seen once. Sequencing was performed on PBMCs. These receptors originate from a human donor in good health (CMV status not recorded). Some clones in this sample may be carry-over from other donors' samples. CDR3s include the opening cysteine and the closing phenylalanine or tryptophan. D genes are given only for firm matches. A clone size is listed for some rows: how often the clone was seen (once, few, many), or a class if it is expanded.

DNA: TGTGCCAGCAGCTTGGTAGCGGGGCAAGCAGACATTCAGTACTTC
CDR3: CASSLVAGQADIQYF
J: TRBJ2-4
length: 15
V: TRBV5-6
size: many
D: TRBD2

DNA: TGTGCCAGCAGCTTACTGTCAGGACAGGGCTACAGCTCCTATAATTCACCCCTCCACTTT
CDR3: CASSLLSGQGYSSYNSPLHF
J: TRBJ1-6
length: 20
V: TRBV7-2
size: many
D: TRBD1

DNA: TGTGCCAGCAGCGTCTCGGCACAGGATGGCTACACCTTC
CDR3: CASSVSAQDGYTF
J: TRBJ1-2
length: 13
V: TRBV9
size: -
D: -

DNA: TGCAGCGTTGAATCGAGGAACGGCTACACCTTC
CDR3: CSVESRNGYTF
J: TRBJ1-2
length: 11
V: TRBV29-1
size: many
D: -

DNA: TGTGCCAGCAGACGACTTCTGGACCTAACCTATGGCTACACCTTC
CDR3: CASRRLLDLTYGYTF
J: TRBJ1-2
length: 15
V: TRBV7-2
size: once
D: -

DNA: TGTGCCAGCAGCTTGGCGGGCGCGGATTCACCCCTCCACTTT
CDR3: CASSLAGADSPLHF
J: TRBJ1-6
length: 14
V: TRBV5-8
size: many
D: -

DNA: TGTGCCAGCAGTTCATTGAAGGGGAACACCGGGGAGCTGTTTTTT
CDR3: CASSSLKGNTGELFF
J: TRBJ2-2
length: 15
V: TRBV12-3/TRBV12-4
size: many
D: -

DNA: TGTGCCAGCAGCTATGACTCCTACCAAGAGACCCAGTACTTC
CDR3: CASSYDSYQETQYF
J: TRBJ2-5
length: 14
V: TRBV7-6
size: many
D: -

DNA: TGTGCCAGCAGCTCTTACCGGACAGGAAACAATCAGCCCCAGCATTTT
CDR3: CASSSYRTGNNQPQHF
J: TRBJ1-5
length: 16
V: TRBV7-2
size: many
D: TRBD1

DNA: TGCGCCAGCAGCTTGGGCGACAGGGTGGAGATCAGTTGTTTT
CDR3: CASSLGDRVEISCF
J: TRBJ2-3
length: 14
V: TRBV5-1
size: many
D: TRBD1

DNA: TGTGCCAGCAGCTTGGGACAGGAGAGCACAGATACGCAGTATTTT
CDR3: CASSLGQESTDTQYF
J: TRBJ2-3
length: 15
V: TRBV11-3
size: many
D: TRBD1

DNA: TGTGCCAGCAGTTCTGGGACTACGGCTTTCGGCTTTGGGGAGACCCAGTACTTC
CDR3: CASSSGTTAFGFGETQYF
J: TRBJ2-5
length: 18
V: TRBV12-3/TRBV12-4
size: many
D: TRBD2

DNA: TGCAGTGCCCGACAGGGGGAGAACACTGAAGCTTTCTTT
CDR3: CSARQGENTEAFF
J: TRBJ1-1
length: 13
V: TRBV20-1
size: many
D: TRBD1

DNA: TGTGCCAGCAGCTTAAGGACAGTCGAGCAGTACTTC
CDR3: CASSLRTVEQYF
J: TRBJ2-7
length: 12
V: TRBV5-5
size: many
D: -

DNA: TGCGCCAGCTCCCGCGACAGGGGCGAGGGAAAACTGTTTTTT
CDR3: CASSRDRGEGKLFF
J: TRBJ1-4
length: 14
V: TRBV4-3
size: many
D: TRBD1

DNA: TGTGCCACCAGCAGAGATGCCCCAGCCGGGGGGGCTTTCTTT
CDR3: CATSRDAPAGGAFF
J: TRBJ1-1
length: 14
V: TRBV15
size: many
D: -

DNA: TGTGCCAGCAGACCGACAGGGGCTTCACCCCTCCACTTT
CDR3: CASRPTGASPLHF
J: TRBJ1-6
length: 13
V: TRBV28
size: many
D: TRBD1

DNA: TGTGCCAGCAGTTACTTTCCTACCGGGGAGCTGTTTTTT
CDR3: CASSYFPTGELFF
J: TRBJ2-2
length: 13
V: TRBV6-2/TRBV6-3
size: many
D: -

DNA: TGCAGTGCTAGAGCCCCTGAAGAAGCGGGACGGTACACTGAAGCTTTCTTT
CDR3: CSARAPEEAGRYTEAFF
J: TRBJ1-1
length: 17
V: TRBV20-1
size: many
D: -

DNA: TGTGCCTGGGAAACCGGGACAACAGCTTTCTTT
CDR3: CAWETGTTAFF
J: TRBJ1-1
length: 11
V: TRBV30
size: few
D: -

DNA: TGCAGTGCTAGAGATGTAAAACACGGTAGCTCCTACAATGAGCAGTTCTTC
CDR3: CSARDVKHGSSYNEQFF
J: TRBJ2-1
length: 17
V: TRBV20-1
size: many
D: -

DNA: TGTGCCATCAGTAAAAAGACAGGAAGGTATGGCTACACCTTC
CDR3: CAISKKTGRYGYTF
J: TRBJ1-2
length: 14
V: TRBV10-3
size: many
D: -

DNA: TGTGCCAGCAGCTTAGCGAAGAGGGCAGGGAGGATCCTTGGGACTGAAGCTTTCTTT
CDR3: CASSLAKRAGRILGTEAFF
J: TRBJ1-1
length: 19
V: TRBV7-8
size: many
D: -

DNA: TGTGCCAGCAGCCCCCGCGGGGGTACGCAGTATTTT
CDR3: CASSPRGGTQYF
J: TRBJ2-3
length: 12
V: TRBV12-3/TRBV12-4
size: many
D: TRBD2

DNA: TGTGCCAGCCGATCGGTGGCGGGTAATGAAAAACTGTTTTTT
CDR3: CASRSVAGNEKLFF
J: TRBJ1-4
length: 14
V: TRBV28
size: few
D: -

DNA: TGCAGTGCCCCCGGAGAGGGGGGTTCGAGCGGGGAGCTGTTTTTT
CDR3: CSAPGEGGSSGELFF
J: TRBJ2-2
length: 15
V: TRBV20-1
size: many
D: -

DNA: TGTGCCAGTAGTTCTCCCGGGACAGCTAACTATGGCTACACCTTC
CDR3: CASSSPGTANYGYTF
J: TRBJ1-2
length: 15
V: TRBV19
size: -
D: TRBD1

DNA: TGCGCCAGCAGCCAAGATACGCCTCCGGGTGTCTATGGCTACACCTTC
CDR3: CASSQDTPPGVYGYTF
J: TRBJ1-2
length: 16
V: TRBV4-3
size: many
D: -